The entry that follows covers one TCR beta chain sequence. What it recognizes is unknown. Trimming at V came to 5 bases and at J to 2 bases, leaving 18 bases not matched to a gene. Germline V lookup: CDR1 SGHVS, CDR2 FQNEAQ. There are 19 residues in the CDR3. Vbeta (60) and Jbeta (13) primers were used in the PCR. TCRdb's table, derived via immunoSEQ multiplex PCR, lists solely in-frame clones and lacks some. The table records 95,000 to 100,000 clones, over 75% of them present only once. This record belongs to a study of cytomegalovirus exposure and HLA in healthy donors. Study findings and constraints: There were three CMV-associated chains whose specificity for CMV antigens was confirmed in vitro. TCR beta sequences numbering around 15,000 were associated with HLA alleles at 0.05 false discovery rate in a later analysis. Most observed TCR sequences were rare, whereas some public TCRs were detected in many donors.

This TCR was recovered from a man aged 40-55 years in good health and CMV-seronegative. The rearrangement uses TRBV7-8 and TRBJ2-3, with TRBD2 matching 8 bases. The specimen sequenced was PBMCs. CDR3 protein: CASSHVVRAAGGLTDTQYF. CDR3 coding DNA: TGTGCCAGCAGCCATGTCGTTAGAGCCGCGGGAGGTCTCACAGATACGCAGTATTTT.